This T cell receptor beta chain was recorded in a study of shared clonotypes between healthy human individuals. On this clone: This may come from a read error, since a much larger clone is one base off.

Here immunoSEQ multiplex PCR was the method, and the copy in TCRdb shows in-frame clones only, minus some. The repertoire consists of about 480,000 clones, with 70% to 80% occurring once and the leading ten covering 10% to 15%. The clonotype was recovered from a woman between 40 and 50 years old in good health. Some clones in this sample may be carry-over from other donors' samples. The specimen was PBMCs.

CDR3 bases: TGTGCCAGCAGCAAGGGACTAGCGGTTAGCACAGATACGCAGTATTTT. Translation: CASSKGLAVSTDTQYF. The V and J genes are TRBV7-3 and TRBJ2-3; 11 bases fit TRBD2. The CDR3 spans 16 residues. CDR1 and CDR2 (germline): SGHTA, FQGTGA. The V segment lost 5 bases and the J segment 0 bases; nucleotides outside the gene matches: 4. Combining the CDR3 with reference TRBV7-3 and TRBJ2-3 gives the whole variable domain GAGVSQTPSNKVTEKGKYVELRCDPISGHTALYWYRQSLGQGPEFLIYFQGTGAADDSGLPNDRFFAVRPEGSVSTLKIQRTERGDSAVYLCASSKGLAVSTDTQYFGPGTRLTVL.